A selection of T cell receptor beta chains follows, all from one sample in a study of shared clonotypes between healthy human individuals. This table comes from immunoSEQ multiplex PCR, and its TCRdb copy is limited to in-frame clones, with some not included. The sample holds just over 2,000,000 clones, around 96% seen once. The sequencing input was naive CD8+ T cells sorted from blood. The receptors derive from a young man in good health. The CDR3 runs from the conserved cysteine through the conserved F or W. A D gene is named only where the DNA matches it firmly. Clone size appears in some rows only: once, few, many, or a class for an expanded clone.

v_call	clone_size	d_call	j_call	cdr3_aa	cdr3_nt
TRBV7-9	-	-	TRBJ1-3	CASSLYRVDTGNTIYF	TGTGCCAGCAGCTTGTACAGGGTGGATACTGGAAACACCATATATTTT
TRBV18	-	-	TRBJ2-2	CASSRLRSTGELFF	TGTGCCAGCTCCCGACTAAGGAGCACCGGGGAGCTGTTTTTT
TRBV28	-	TRBD2	TRBJ2-7	CASTNSGGDYEQYF	TGTGCCAGCACCAATAGCGGGGGTGACTACGAGCAGTACTTC
TRBV4-1	-	-	TRBJ2-5	CASSLNWEETQYF	TGCGCCAGCAGCCTCAACTGGGAAGAGACCCAGTACTTC
TRBV27	-	-	TRBJ1-1	CASSIGGVNTEAFF	TGTGCCAGCTCAATTGGGGGTGTGAACACTGAAGCTTTCTTT
TRBV13	-	-	TRBJ1-1	CASSLGPRDTNTEAFF	TGTGCCAGCAGCTTAGGCCCACGGGACACGAACACTGAAGCTTTCTTT
TRBV6-5	-	-	TRBJ1-1	CASTELSNTEAFF	TGTGCCAGCACCGAACTATCAAACACTGAAGCTTTCTTT
TRBV27	-	-	TRBJ2-5	CASSLSPQETQYF	TGTGCCAGCAGTTTATCACCCCAAGAGACCCAGTACTTC
TRBV6-5	-	TRBD1	TRBJ2-7	CASSYTGVRVDEQYF	TGTGCCAGCAGTTACACAGGGGTCCGGGTCGACGAGCAGTACTTC
TRBV5-1	-	-	TRBJ2-7	CASSPPGPLVHEQYF	TGCGCCAGCAGCCCTCCGGGACCCTTAGTCCACGAGCAGTACTTC
TRBV7-6	-	-	TRBJ2-7	CASSPWASEGSYEQYF	TGTGCCAGCAGCCCTTGGGCTAGCGAGGGATCCTACGAGCAGTACTTC
TRBV2	-	TRBD1	TRBJ2-2	CASSERQGGTGELFF	TGTGCCAGCAGTGAAAGACAGGGTGGAACCGGGGAGCTGTTTTTT
TRBV18	once	-	TRBJ1-1	CASSLGENSEAFF	TGTGCCAGCTCACTCGGGGAGAATTCTGAAGCTTTCTTT
TRBV9	-	-	TRBJ1-3	CASSIDSGSGNTIYF	TGTGCCAGCAGCATCGACAGTGGCTCTGGAAACACCATATATTTT
TRBV9	-	-	TRBJ2-7	CASSVGADSYEQYF	TGTGCCAGCAGCGTAGGAGCGGACAGCTACGAGCAGTACTTC
TRBV10-2	once	TRBD2	TRBJ2-7	CASTGLAGSSAYEQYF	TGCGCCAGCACCGGACTAGCGGGTTCCTCTGCCTACGAGCAGTACTTC
TRBV5-1	-	TRBD1	TRBJ1-1	CASLPTAGTGGSEAFF	TGCGCCAGCCTACCAACCGCCGGGACAGGGGGCTCTGAAGCTTTCTTT
TRBV15	-	-	TRBJ2-1	CATSRGRGYEQFF	TGTGCCACCAGCAGAGGAAGGGGGTATGAGCAGTTCTTC
TRBV4-3	-	-	TRBJ1-3	CASSQDWGEGNTIYF	TGCGCCAGCAGCCAAGATTGGGGGGAAGGAAACACCATATATTTT
TRBV6-1	-	TRBD2	TRBJ2-3	CASSVPSGVLTDTQYF	TGTGCCAGCAGTGTCCCTAGCGGGGTGCTCACAGATACGCAGTATTTT
TRBV27	-	TRBD1	TRBJ2-2	CASSLLGQGGPGELFF	TGTGCCAGCAGTTTATTGGGACAGGGAGGCCCCGGGGAGCTGTTTTTT
TRBV7-2	-	-	TRBJ2-1	CASSFGPGQGSNEQFF	-
TRBV6-5	-	TRBD1	TRBJ1-4	CASTTDRGGEKLFF	TGTGCCAGCACCACGGACAGGGGAGGTGAAAAACTGTTTTTT
TRBV14	-	-	TRBJ2-7	CASSQTWAEGSYEQYF	TGTGCCAGCAGCCAAACCTGGGCGGAGGGTTCCTACGAGCAGTACTTC
TRBV12-5	-	-	TRBJ1-2	CASGSVGLGIGGYTF	TGTGCTAGTGGTTCCGTTGGGTTAGGGATCGGTGGCTACACCTTC
TRBV11-2	-	-	TRBJ2-5	CASSWQGEETQYF	TGTGCCAGCAGCTGGCAGGGAGAAGAGACCCAGTACTTC
TRBV28	-	TRBD2	TRBJ2-7	CASSFRLAGGDYEQYF	TGTGCCAGCAGTTTCCGACTAGCGGGAGGGGACTACGAGCAGTACTTC
TRBV6-5	-	-	TRBJ2-7	CASSLGRELGEQYF	TGTGCCAGCAGCCTTGGCAGGGAGCTAGGAGAGCAGTACTTC
TRBV25-1	-	-	TRBJ2-1	CASSELPRMGDYNEQFF	TGTGCCAGCAGTGAATTGCCTCGAATGGGGGATTACAATGAGCAGTTCTTC
TRBV7-2	-	-	TRBJ2-7	CASSLRRPYEQYF	TGTGCCAGCAGCTTAAGGCGTCCCTACGAGCAGTACTTC
TRBV7-2	-	TRBD2	TRBJ2-7	CASSLNGAVAGDGNEQYF	TGTGCCAGCAGCTTAAATGGAGCGGTAGCGGGCGACGGGAACGAGCAGTACTTC
TRBV4-1	-	TRBD1	TRBJ1-2	CASSQDQDRGKLYGYTF	TGCGCCAGCAGCCAAGATCAGGACAGGGGAAAACTCTATGGCTACACCTTC
TRBV15	-	TRBD2	TRBJ2-5	CATSLSGNSETQYF	TGTGCCACCAGCCTTAGCGGGAACTCAGAGACCCAGTACTTC
TRBV11-2	once	TRBD1	TRBJ1-2	CASSPTGQGFYGYTF	TGTGCCAGCAGCCCGACGGGACAGGGCTTCTATGGCTACACCTTC
TRBV9	-	-	TRBJ1-2	CASSMRDGWNYGYTF	TGTGCCAGCAGCATGAGGGACGGCTGGAACTATGGCTACACCTTC
TRBV6-4	-	-	TRBJ2-2	CASSDSGQDGELFF	TGTGCCAGCAGTGACTCAGGGCAGGATGGGGAGCTGTTTTTT
TRBV7-9	-	TRBD1	TRBJ2-7	CASSRVGTENRYEQYF	TGTGCCAGCAGCCGCGTCGGGACAGAAAACCGATACGAGCAGTACTTC
TRBV6-1	-	-	TRBJ1-1	CASSVTDPWDSWPEAFF	TGTGCCAGCAGTGTCACCGACCCATGGGACTCCTGGCCCGAAGCTTTCTTT
TRBV7-9	-	-	TRBJ2-2	CASTFQEENTGELFF	TGTGCCAGCACTTTCCAGGAGGAAAACACCGGGGAGCTGTTTTTT
TRBV30	-	-	TRBJ2-1	CAWSPTPGHGFF	TGTGCCTGGAGTCCAACCCCGGGACACGGGTTCTTC
TRBV4-1	-	-	TRBJ2-3	CASSQVSLASTDTQYF	TGCGCCAGCAGCCAAGTGTCGCTAGCTAGCACAGATACGCAGTATTTT
TRBV11-2	-	-	TRBJ2-7	CASSFWDNDYEQYF	TGTGCCAGCAGCTTTTGGGACAACGACTACGAGCAGTACTTC
TRBV5-4	-	TRBD2	TRBJ2-1	CASSLGTSGSVEQFF	TGTGCCAGCAGCTTAGGGACTAGCGGGAGTGTTGAGCAGTTCTTC
TRBV4-3	-	-	TRBJ2-1	CASSQDKYSSYNEQFF	TGCGCCAGCAGCCAAGATAAGTATAGCTCCTACAATGAGCAGTTCTTC
TRBV5-1	few	-	TRBJ1-1	CASSLVPNTEAFF	TGCGCCAGCAGCTTGGTTCCGAACACTGAAGCTTTCTTT
TRBV14	-	-	TRBJ2-7	CASSHRDSYYEQYF	TGTGCCAGCAGCCACCGGGACTCCTACTACGAGCAGTACTTC
TRBV28	-	-	TRBJ2-2	CATLDGANTGELFF	TGTGCCACCCTGGATGGCGCGAACACCGGGGAGCTGTTTTTT
TRBV4-2	-	-	TRBJ2-1	CASSQERGYFGEQFF	TGTGCCAGCAGCCAAGAAAGGGGGTATTTCGGCGAGCAGTTCTTC
TRBV7-9	-	-	TRBJ1-1	CASSPGQYPEAFF	TGTGCCAGCAGCCCCGGACAGTATCCCGAAGCTTTCTTT
TRBV11-2	-	TRBD1	TRBJ2-1	CASSLAASRGNNEQFF	TGTGCCAGCAGCTTAGCCGCTAGCAGGGGGAACAATGAGCAGTTCTTC